This T cell receptor beta chain is from a study of cytotoxic CD8 clonotypes in ibrutinib-treated CLL. CDR1 MNHEY and CDR2 SVGAGI come from the germline V gene. The CDR3 is 13 amino acids. J lost 4 bases, V lost 6 bases, and 4 bases had no gene match. Generated by immunoSEQ multiplex PCR, the TCRdb table keeps only in-frame clones and is missing some. The data contain 200,000 or so clones, 75% to 80% of them singletons. The chain carries TRBV6-5 and TRBJ1-1, with TRBD1 matching over 8 bases. Here the sequenced sample was PBMCs, taken after 12 months of ibrutinib treatment. The receptor was derived from a human donor with chronic lymphocytic leukemia. CDR3 in amino acids: CASSHRGGTEAFF. CDR3 nucleotide sequence: TGTGCCAGCAGCCACAGGGGGGGCACTGAAGCTTTCTTT.